This T cell receptor beta chain appears in the sequencing data of a study of blood T cell repertoires in COVID-19. Overall study context: Some COVID-19 samples were acute and others convalescent; all came from the United States, Italy and Spain. Sources were T cells, B-cell-depleted T cells, or PBMCs; the material itself was cDNA or gDNA.

This clone occurred once. As originally analysed: How many nucleated cells were present was estimated from reference gene primer amplification. Here immunoSEQ multiplex PCR was the method, and the copy in TCRdb shows in-frame clones only, minus some. V and J calls and clone size follow that table, whereas D and trimming were derived from the DNA. The sample holds approximately 89,000 clones; around 75% are singletons and the top ten take 6.3%. The CDR3 loop spans 15 amino acids. The germline V gene has CDR1 LNHNV and CDR2 YYDKDF (reference sequence). Trimming shortened V by 0 bases and J by 1 base, and 10 bases separated the two germline ends.

The clonotype comes from a man between 65 and 85 years old with COVID-19, enrolled during active disease. The chain recombines TRBV15 with TRBJ2-7; TRBD1 might be the D (6 bases). The sample comprised peripheral blood. In nucleotides, the CDR3 is TGTGCCACCAGCAGAGATTCCACAGGGTCCTACGAGCAGTACTTC. This translates into CATSRDSTGSYEQYF.